The clone carrying this TCR beta chain was seen a handful of times. Its matching antigen is unknown. The iRepertoire nested amplicon-rescue multiplex PCR amplified TCR alpha and beta CDR3s from RNA. One entry per CDR3 protein, called by TCRdb with MiXCR from the multiplex PCR reads. Of about 380,000 distinct CDR3 sequences listed, around 38% are singletons. The data were obtained in a study of glioma-infiltrating T cells. On the study more broadly: Glioblastomas were WHO grade IV, sampled at first diagnosis; low-grade were grade II. Sequencing aimed for roughly 4.5- to 11-fold coverage of about a million peripheral T cells.

The CDR3 is 14 residues long. V gave up 6 bases and J gave up 5 bases; unmatched junction bases: 8. Germline V gives CDR1 DFQATT, CDR2 SNEGSKA (reference sequence). Study-level findings and limits: Gliomas, especially low-grade, showed above-expected tissue-blood divergence; non-neoplastic patients showed below.

This sequence joins TRBV20-1 and TRBJ2-7; 12 bases match TRBD2. Sequenced: glioma tissue, nonneoplastic brain tissue, or PBMCs (not recorded which). The source of this sequence is a human donor with low-grade glioma or glioblastoma, undergoing nonglioma brain surgery, or in good health (not recorded which). CDR3 sequence: CSAPTSGSIDEQYF. The DNA for the CDR3 is TGCAGTGCCCCGACTAGCGGGAGCATCGACGAGCAGTACTTC.